This T cell receptor (beta chain) was observed in a study of shared clonotypes between healthy human individuals. Notes on the study in general: Against clonotypes common to all four donors, non-shared ones had lower generation probabilities.

Produced via immunoSEQ multiplex PCR; TCRdb's table is partial and in-frame only. The table lists about 2.4 million clones, under 95% of them singletons. Remarks on this clone: Antigen: not known.

CDR1 is MNHEY and CDR2 is SMNVEV in the germline V gene (reference sequence). V dropped 8 bases and J dropped 2; count of bases not matched to a gene: 8. CDR3 length: 14 residues. V usage is TRBV27 and J usage is TRBJ2-5; 7 bases map to TRBD2. The TCR sequence derives from a man aged 18 to 35 in good health. Some clones in this sample may be carry-over from other donors' samples. Source material: naive CD4+ T cells from PBMCs. Indicated subset: CD45RA+ positively selected. CDR3 bases: TGTGCCAGCGGATTCGGGGGGATTCAAGAGACCCAGTACTTC. It yields the protein CASGFGGIQETQYF.